These T cell receptor beta chains were read from a single sample in a study of T cells in Graves' hyperthyroidism and ophthalmopathy. Each CDR3 protein gets one entry after TCRdb re-called the multiplex PCR reads with MiXCR. The table lists around 370,000 distinct CDR3 sequences, less than 20% of them singletons, with roughly two fifths in the top ten. The sequenced sample consisted of blood. The receptors here all came from a man between 18 and 29 years old with Graves' ophthalmopathy. CDR3s include the opening cysteine and the closing phenylalanine or tryptophan. The D gene is left open where the match is weak. Clone size is given for some rows only: seen once, a few or many times, or a class if the clone is expanded.

d_gene: NA
abundance: NA
v_gene: TRBV14
j_gene: TRBJ1-5
len: 17
CDR3aa: CASSLKGRGRSNQPQHF
CDR3nt: TGTGCCAGCAGCCTAAAAGGACGGGGACGGAGCAATCAGCCCCAGCATTTT

d_gene: NA
abundance: many
v_gene: TRBV7-2
j_gene: TRBJ2-2
len: 14
CDR3aa: CASSSQGYTGELFF
CDR3nt: TGTGCCAGCAGCTCGCAGGGGTACACCGGGGAGCTGTTTTTT

d_gene: NA
abundance: many
v_gene: TRBV18
j_gene: TRBJ2-3
len: 14
CDR3aa: CASSQAASLDTQYF
CDR3nt: TGTGCCAGCTCACAAGCGGCCTCTCTCGATACGCAGTATTTT

d_gene: NA
abundance: NA
v_gene: TRBV24-1
j_gene: TRBJ2-3
len: 15
CDR3aa: CATSDYVGATDTQYF
CDR3nt: TGTGCCACCAGTGATTACGTGGGGGCCACAGATACGCAGTATTTT

d_gene: NA
abundance: many
v_gene: TRBV20-1
j_gene: TRBJ2-3
len: 16
CDR3aa: CSARSWDTSRTDTQYF
CDR3nt: TGCAGTGCTAGATCATGGGACACTAGCAGGACAGATACGCAGTATTTT

d_gene: TRBD2
abundance: NA
v_gene: TRBV15
j_gene: TRBJ2-1
len: 16
CDR3aa: CATSRDRSGDYNEQFF
CDR3nt: TGTGCCACCAGCAGAGATCGAAGCGGGGACTACAATGAGCAGTTCTTC

d_gene: NA
abundance: few
v_gene: TRBV18
j_gene: TRBJ1-4
len: 15
CDR3aa: CASSPVLDPNEKLFF
CDR3nt: TGTGCCAGCTCACCAGTCCTGGACCCTAATGAAAAACTGTTTTTT

d_gene: TRBD2
abundance: NA
v_gene: TRBV7-9
j_gene: TRBJ2-7
len: 20
CDR3aa: CASSSLGPGLMAGGRYEQYF
CDR3nt: TGTGCCAGCAGCTCCCTTGGGCCGGGGTTGATGGCGGGGGGGCGGTACGAGCAGTACTTC

d_gene: NA
abundance: many
v_gene: TRBV11-2
j_gene: TRBJ1-5
len: 14
CDR3aa: CASSLEGNNQPQHF
CDR3nt: TGTGCCAGCAGCTTAGAGGGTAACAATCAGCCCCAGCATTTT

d_gene: TRBD1
abundance: many
v_gene: TRBV27
j_gene: TRBJ1-2
len: 15
CDR3aa: CASSHANTGGYGYTF
CDR3nt: TGTGCCAGCAGTCACGCCAACACAGGGGGCTATGGCTACACCTTC

d_gene: NA
abundance: many
v_gene: TRBV2
j_gene: TRBJ2-7
len: 11
CDR3aa: CAVRARYEQYF
CDR3nt: TGTGCCGTCCGGGCCCGTTACGAGCAGTACTTC